This is a list of T cell receptor beta chains from one sample in a study of response to subunit inactivated influenza vaccine. TCRdb re-derived calls from the RT-PCR reads in MiXCR, one entry per CDR3 protein. The data show around 190,000 distinct CDR3 sequences, roughly 14% seen once. Sequencing used CD8+ T cells sorted from PBMCs, obtained around 5 days after vaccination. Receptors originate from a man in his fifties who received an inactivated influenza vaccine. CDR3s include the opening cysteine and the closing phenylalanine or tryptophan. The D gene is left open where the match is weak. Clone size is given for some rows only: seen once, a few or many times, or a class if the clone is expanded.

V,J,D,size,CDR3,DNA
TRBV7-9,TRBJ1-6,TRBD1,few,CASSPPTGGSSPLHF,TGTGCCAGCAGCCCGCCAACAGGGGGTAGCTCACCCCTCCACTTT
TRBV14,TRBJ2-5,.,.,CASSQVARMYQETQYF,TGTGCCAGCAGCCAAGTTGCGAGAATGTACCAAGAGACCCAGTACTTC
TRBV28,TRBJ2-7,TRBD2,many,CASSSLGRGAYEQYF,TGTGCCAGCAGTTCCCTAGGGCGGGGGGCCTACGAGCAGTACTTC
TRBV12-3/TRBV12-4,TRBJ1-5,.,many,CASSLDRPPNQPQHF,TGTGCCAGCAGTCTCGACAGGCCCCCCAATCAGCCCCAGCATTTT
TRBV14,TRBJ2-7,TRBD2,few,CASSQGVGRTGYEQYF,TGTGCCAGCAGCCAAGGGGTCGGGAGGACGGGCTACGAGCAGTACTTC
TRBV5-6,TRBJ2-7,.,few,CASSFGTNYEQYF,TGTGCCAGCAGCTTCGGCACCAACTACGAGCAGTACTTC
TRBV27,TRBJ2-3,TRBD2,.,CASRPSGGSADTQYF,TGTGCCAGCAGGCCTAGCGGGGGTAGCGCAGATACGCAGTATTTT
TRBV14,TRBJ2-2,.,few,CASSQVGTGELFF,TGTGCCAGCAGCCAAGTAGGCACCGGGGAGCTGTTTTTT
TRBV28,TRBJ2-7,TRBD2,.,CASSLLGGGAYEQYF,TGTGCCAGCAGTTTATTAGGCGGGGGGGCCTACGAGCAGTACTTC
TRBV5-1,TRBJ2-7,.,few,CASSHDRIYEQYF,TGCGCCAGCAGCCACGACAGGATATACGAGCAGTACTTC
TRBV6-2/TRBV6-3,TRBJ2-1,TRBD2,many,CASSPLGTRNHEQFF,TGTGCCAGCAGTCCTCTCGGGACTAGGAATCATGAGCAGTTCTTC
TRBV25-1,TRBJ2-5,.,.,CASSDQRRTIQETQYF,TGTGCCAGCAGTGACCAGAGACGGACGATCCAAGAGACCCAGTACTTC
TRBV3-1,TRBJ2-7,.,few,CASSQNPGAPYEQYF,TGTGCCAGCAGCCAAAACCCGGGAGCTCCCTACGAGCAGTACTTC
TRBV6-5,TRBJ2-2,.,.,CASSYGQGSGELFF,TGTGCCAGCAGTTACGGTCAGGGTTCCGGGGAGCTGTTTTTT
TRBV12-3/TRBV12-4,TRBJ1-4,.,few,CASSFGTELDEKLFF,TGTGCCAGCAGTTTTGGGACCGAACTAGATGAAAAACTGTTTTTT
TRBV11-1,TRBJ2-5,.,.,CASSLRRGGGGRYQETQYF,TGTGCCAGCAGCTTACGAAGGGGCGGCGGGGGCCGGTACCAAGAGACCCAGTACTTC
TRBV12-3/TRBV12-4,TRBJ2-5,.,many,CASSLAGRQETQYF,TGTGCCAGCAGTTTAGCGGGAAGACAAGAGACCCAGTACTTC
TRBV7-3,TRBJ2-1,TRBD1,.,CASSPWPGGDVEQFF,TGTGCCAGCAGCCCCTGGCCAGGGGGAGATGTTGAGCAGTTCTTC
TRBV20-1,TRBJ2-1,TRBD2,few,CSARGGVLAGFSYNEQFF,TGCAGTGCTAGAGGGGGGGTACTAGCGGGATTCTCCTACAATGAGCAGTTCTTC
TRBV6-5,TRBJ1-6,.,few,CASSFLSSSYNSPLHF,TGTGCCAGCAGTTTTTTATCCAGCTCCTATAATTCACCCCTCCACTTT
TRBV11-1,TRBJ2-2,TRBD1,many,CASSWDRGFLTGELFF,TGTGCCAGCAGCTGGGACAGGGGTTTTTTAACCGGGGAGCTGTTTTTT
TRBV7-9,TRBJ2-1,TRBD1,.,CASSLARDRKNEQFF,TGTGCCAGCAGCCTGGCCCGGGACAGGAAAAATGAGCAGTTCTTC
TRBV4-2,TRBJ2-5,TRBD2,few,CASSWGGGARETQYF,TGTGCCAGCAGCTGGGGCGGGGGGGCACGGGAGACCCAGTACTTC
TRBV12-3/TRBV12-4,TRBJ2-2,.,few,CASSLSQAWGGELFF,TGTGCCAGCAGTTTGAGCCAGGCTTGGGGCGGGGAGCTGTTTTTT